The 24 T cell receptor beta chains below come from one sample, sequenced in a study of shared clonotypes between healthy human individuals. The data were produced by immunoSEQ multiplex PCR, yet TCRdb's version contains in-frame clones alone and is incomplete. The table has more than 2 million clones, approximately 96% seen once. The specimen was naive CD4+ T cells sorted from blood. Subset: CD45RA+ positively selected. The receptors come from a man between 18 and 29 years old in good health.

The chain recombines TRBV7-9 with TRBJ1-1, with D unresolved. The germline gives CDR1 SEHNR, CDR2 FQNEAQ (reference sequence). The length of the CDR3 is 16 residues. Trimming removed 8 bases at V and 2 bases at J, with 21 bases between. CDR3 loop: CASVSRLFQVNTEAFF. In DNA, the CDR3 is TGTGCCAGCGTGTCTCGGCTCTTCCAAGTAAACACTGAAGCTTTCTTT.

The chain is built from TRBV4-1 and TRBJ2-2; possibly TRBD1 for D (6 bases). This CDR3 comprises 18 residues. From germline, CDR1 is MGHRA and CDR2 YSYEKL. V shed 1 base and J shed 4 bases, with 19 bases lying between them. The CDR3, as DNA: TGCGCCAGCAGCCAAGGACCCCCACATATCAGGGGCACCGGGGAGCTGTTTTTT. Its translation: CASSQGPPHIRGTGELFF.

The V gene is TRBV28, the J gene TRBJ1-5; D call uncertain. The CDR3 spans 15 residues. The germline V and J ends were trimmed by 4 bases and 3 bases, with 13 bases remaining between them. Germline CDR1 is MDHEN and CDR2 is SYDVKM. The CDR3 region is CASSSPTSFNQPQHF. CDR3 DNA sequence: TGTGCCAGCAGTTCTCCTACGTCCTTCAATCAGCCCCAGCATTTT.

The chain combines TRBV6-6 with TRBJ2-5, with 7 bases matching TRBD2. The CDR3 consists of 15 residues. The germline V gene encodes CDR1 MNHNY and CDR2 SVGAGI (reference sequence). Losses at the gene ends were 7 bases for V and 5 bases for J; bases not matched to a gene: 13. The CDR3 DNA is TGTGCCAGCAAAACGGTGGGCGGGAGAGGGGAGACCCAGTACTTC. Its protein product is CASKTVGGRGETQYF.

The rearrangement joins TRBV5-1 to TRBJ1-6; TRBD1 agrees at 8 bases. This CDR3 comprises 14 residues. The germline V gene has CDR1 SGHRS and CDR2 YFSETQ. The J segment lost 11 bases and the V segment lost 4 bases, leaving 8 bases of the junction unmatched. The CDR3 DNA reads TGCGCCAGCAGCATAGGACAGGGTATGGCACCCCTCCACTTT. It translates to CASSIGQGMAPLHF.

This sequence joins TRBV2 and TRBJ2-7, with 12 bases identical to TRBD2. V lost 8 bases and J lost 3; bases outside the gene matches: 5. The CDR3 has 14 residues. The germline gives CDR1 SNHLY, CDR2 FYNNEI. CDR3 coding DNA: TGTGCCAGCCGTACTAGCGGGGGGCACTACGAGCAGTACTTC. It codes for CASRTSGGHYEQYF.

The chain joins TRBV5-1 to TRBJ1-5; D unresolved. Trimming left V 1 base short and J 7 bases short, with 12 bases between. The germline V gene encodes CDR1 SGHRS and CDR2 YFSETQ. This CDR3 contains 14 residues. This CDR3 is CASSLLNAGQPQHF. The CDR3 DNA reads TGCGCCAGCAGCTTGTTGAACGCGGGGCAGCCCCAGCATTTT.

The chain recombines TRBV2 with TRBJ2-3, with 7 bases that match TRBD2. Germline V CDR1 and CDR2: SNHLY, FYNNEI. The CDR3 is 13 residues long. V shed 2 bases, J shed 4 bases, and the junction held 0 bases outside the gene matches. The CDR3 DNA follows: TGTGCCAGCAGTGAACGGGGGGCAGATACGCAGTATTTT. Protein sequence: CASSERGADTQYF.

Concerning this clone itself: An end of the junction differs from the germline gene, which may be a read error. This CDR3 is also generated by other DNA sequences in the sample. This chain joins TRBV7-7 and TRBJ2-5, with D hard to call. Germline V CDR1 and CDR2: SSHAT, FNYEAQ (reference sequence). The CDR3 is made up of 13 amino acids. The DNA of the CDR3 is TGTGCTAGCAGCTTTGGCAGCCAAGAGACCCAGTACTTC. Its protein is CASSFGSQETQYF.

The chain recombines TRBV29-1 with TRBJ2-1, with D possibly matching TRBD1 (5 bases). V was cut by 6 bases and J by 7 bases, with 22 bases left in between. Germline CDR1 reads SQVTM; CDR2 reads ANQGSEA. This CDR3 is built from 15 residues. CDR3 nucleotides: TGCAGCGTAACCACGGATTCAGGGAATAAGAATGAGCAGTTCTTC. As protein: CSVTTDSGNKNEQFF.

This chain uses TRBV5-1 with TRBJ1-4, with a possible D match to TRBD1 (6 bases). CDR3 length: 15 residues. Trimming stripped 0 bases from V and 5 bases from J, with 11 bases between. Germline V CDR1 and CDR2: SGHRS, YFSETQ. As DNA, the CDR3 is TGCGCCAGCAGCTTGGAGGGGGTCAACAATGAAAAACTGTTTTTT. It is translated as CASSLEGVNNEKLFF.

This clone was seen more than once but under ten times. J is TRBJ1-2 and V is TRBV7-9, with 7 nucleotides matching TRBD1. The trim removed 7 bases at V and 4 bases at J, leaving 6 bases unmatched. This CDR3 has 13 residues. CDR1 is SEHNR, CDR2 FQNEAQ, per germline (reference sequence). CDR3: CASTQGGGYGYTF. CDR3 nucleotide sequence: TGTGCCAGCACCCAGGGGGGCGGCTATGGCTACACCTTC.

This rearrangement joins TRBV10-1 to TRBJ1-2, with D unresolved. Trimming took off 0 bases at V and 4 bases at J, with 6 bases between the two ends. Germline V gene sequence: CDR1 WNHNN, CDR2 SYGVQD (reference sequence). The CDR3 loop spans 13 amino acids. The CDR3 reads CASSESQTYGYTF. In nucleotides, the CDR3 is TGCGCCAGCAGTGAGTCCCAGACCTATGGCTACACCTTC.

This clone turned up a few times. The CDR3 region is CAITGGGDEKLFF. The CDR3 DNA reads as TGTGCCATCACCGGGGGAGGTGATGAAAAACTGTTTTTT. The chain joins TRBV10-3 to TRBJ1-4; D perhaps matches TRBD1 (5 bases). Germline CDR1 is ENHRY and CDR2 is SYGVKD. CDR3 length equals 13 residues. V shed 7 bases and J shed 6 bases, with 12 bases lying between them.

The chain carries TRBV28 and TRBJ1-2; 10 bases fit TRBD1. The junction had 8 bases not matched to a gene; V was cut back by 5 bases and J by 8 bases. Germline-derived CDR1 and CDR2 are MDHEN and SYDVKM. This CDR3 comprises 14 residues. This chain's CDR3 is CASSPPGTGVGYTF. The CDR3 coding sequence is TGTGCCAGCAGTCCTCCGGGGACAGGGGTCGGCTACACCTTC.

CDR3 sequence (DNA): TGTGCCAGCAGCTCCTCCCAAGCGGGGCATTTTCAGTTCTTC. Protein sequence: CASSSSQAGHFQFF. The chain recombines TRBV11-3 with TRBJ2-1, with 7 bases lining up with TRBD2. The CDR3 runs to 14 residues. Unmatched junction bases numbered 13, after V lost 4 bases and J lost 13 bases. The V gene's germline CDR1 is SGHNT and CDR2 YENEEA.

This sequence joins TRBV5-4 and TRBJ2-5, with TRBD2 matching over 7 bases. The CDR3 totals 14 residues. Per the germline V gene, CDR1 is SGHNT and CDR2 is YYREEE (reference sequence). Losses at the gene ends were 6 bases for V and 5 bases for J; bases not matched to a gene: 10. The CDR3 region is CASTSKGGDETQYF. In DNA form, the CDR3 reads TGTGCCAGCACCTCTAAGGGAGGGGACGAGACCCAGTACTTC.

The count of this clone is one. CDR3 loop: CASSSGLAGLSDTQYF. The CDR3 nucleotides are TGCGCCAGCAGCTCTGGGCTAGCGGGATTATCAGATACGCAGTATTTT. The chain links TRBV5-1 to TRBJ2-3; 9 bases match TRBD2. The CDR3 sequence is 16 residues long. V trimming: 3 bases; J trimming: 4 bases; junction bases outside the gene matches: 9. The germline gives CDR1 SGHRS, CDR2 YFSETQ. Drawing the rest from reference TRBV5-1 and TRBJ2-3, the complete variable domain is KAGVTQTPRYLIKTRGQQVTLSCSPISGHRSVSWYQQTPGQGLQFLFEYFSETQRNKGNFPGRFSGRQFSNSRSEMNVSTLELGDSALYLCASSSGLAGLSDTQYFGPGTRLTVL.

The CDR3 nucleotides are TGTGCCAGCTCCCCTGGACAGGGCGTTGCGGCTAATGAAAAACTGTTTTTT. This gives the protein CASSPGQGVAANEKLFF. V and J are TRBV18 and TRBJ1-4; 8 bases line up with TRBD1. This CDR3 is 17 amino acids long. Germline CDR1 reads KGHSH; CDR2 reads LQKENI. V lost 6 bases, J lost 3 bases, and 12 bases stayed unmatched.

The chain uses TRBV23-1 and TRBJ1-1; possible D gene TRBD1, 6 bases. TRBV23-1 is marked as an open reading frame, function uncertain. Trimming cost V 6 bases and J 2 bases, with 25 bases left between them. The CDR3 has 18 amino acids. The CDR3 bases are TGCGCCAGCAGGAAGCTCAGGTGGCAGGGGATTCGAAACACTGAAGCTTTCTTT. Residues: CASRKLRWQGIRNTEAFF.

The rearrangement joins TRBV5-1 to TRBJ2-3; possible D gene TRBD1, 6 bases. Trimming took off 2 bases at V and 3 bases at J, with 10 bases between the two ends. The CDR3 has 14 residues. Germline V gene sequence: CDR1 SGHRS, CDR2 YFSETQ. The CDR3 region is CASSFTGRTDTQYF. CDR3 sequence (DNA): TGCGCCAGCAGCTTTACAGGGCGGACAGATACGCAGTATTTT.

CDR3 sequence: CSVPAGSQETQYF. In nucleotides, the CDR3 is TGCAGCGTCCCGGCGGGCAGCCAAGAGACCCAGTACTTC. This chain connects TRBV29-1 to TRBJ2-5; tentative D call: TRBD2 (5 bases). The CDR3 loop spans 13 amino acids. Trimming took off 6 bases at V and 1 base at J, with 12 bases between the two ends. Germline V CDR1 and CDR2: SQVTM, ANQGSEA.

The chain recombines TRBV2 with TRBJ1-2; 7 bases line up with TRBD1. V shed 9 bases and J 0 bases; nucleotides not matched to a gene: 13. There are 16 residues in the CDR3. CDR1 and CDR2 from the germline V gene are SNHLY and FYNNEI. The CDR3 region is CARSQGGRATNYGYTF. The CDR3 DNA is TGTGCCAGGAGTCAGGGGGGCCGCGCAACTAACTATGGCTACACCTTC.

The rearrangement links TRBV27 to TRBJ1-6, with a possible D match to TRBD1 (5 bases). Trimming cost V 6 bases and J 7 bases, with 13 bases left between them. Germline V gene data show CDR1 as MNHEY and CDR2 as SMNVEV (reference sequence). The CDR3 is 14 amino acids. This chain's CDR3 is CASRDSGGNSPLHF. The CDR3 region has the DNA TGTGCCAGCAGAGACTCGGGGGGGAATTCACCCCTCCACTTT.